The present T cell receptor (beta chain) was sequenced within a study of vaccination effects on CD4 cells after COVID-19. Overall study context: Two recovered convalescent patients were sampled 16 days and one week pre-vaccination.

A remark on this clone: Its antigen remains unknown.

Method: immunoSEQ multiplex PCR; TCRdb's copy keeps in-frame clones and lacks some. This table holds roughly 73,000 clones, 65% to 85% found once. V lost 3 bases and J lost 0, with 14 bases in between. The CDR3 sequence is 16 residues long. CDR1 KGHSH and CDR2 LQKENI come from the germline V gene. Within the ViraFEST assay, antigen-specific CD4+ T cells underwent expansion with viral peptide pools prior to sequencing. After less than 11 days in culture, the CD4+ T cells were isolated. Documented for the person is a PCR-confirmed SARS-CoV-2 infection occurring between March and December 2020. The researchers cultured approximately 2.1 million PBMC per well with 9.5 to 10 IU/ml IL-2 and about 10 ug/ml peptides. Days 3 and 7 saw half the medium replaced with IL-2 medium.

The chain carries TRBV18 and TRBJ1-2; tentative D call: TRBD1 (6 bases). The receptor comes from a human donor who had a prior SARS-CoV-2 infection. Sample: CD4+ T cells from PBMCs cultured with HIV peptides, taken before COVID-19 vaccination. Subset meaning: HIV-1 Nef peptide pool negative control/reference culture. The CDR3 region is CASSPWTERPNYGYTF. The CDR3 DNA follows: TGTGCCAGCTCACCCTGGACAGAGAGACCTAACTATGGCTACACCTTC.